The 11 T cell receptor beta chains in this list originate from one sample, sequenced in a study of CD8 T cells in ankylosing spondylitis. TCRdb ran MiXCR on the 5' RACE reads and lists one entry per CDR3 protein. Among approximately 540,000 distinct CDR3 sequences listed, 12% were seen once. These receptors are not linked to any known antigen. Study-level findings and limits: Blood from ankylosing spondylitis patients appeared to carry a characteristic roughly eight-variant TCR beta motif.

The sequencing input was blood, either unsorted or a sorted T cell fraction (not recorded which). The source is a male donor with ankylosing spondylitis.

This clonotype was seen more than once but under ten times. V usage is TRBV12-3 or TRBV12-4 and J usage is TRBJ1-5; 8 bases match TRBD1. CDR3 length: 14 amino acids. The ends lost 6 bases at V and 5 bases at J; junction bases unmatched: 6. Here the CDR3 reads CASRRTTGDQPQHF. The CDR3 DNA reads TGTGCCAGCAGGCGAACGACAGGGGATCAGCCCCAGCATTTT.

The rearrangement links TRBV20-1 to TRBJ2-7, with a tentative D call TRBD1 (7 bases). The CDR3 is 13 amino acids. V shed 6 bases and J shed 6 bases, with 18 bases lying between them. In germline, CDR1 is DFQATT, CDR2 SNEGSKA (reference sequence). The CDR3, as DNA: TGCAGTGCGAGGAGGCCGGAGGGGGCCGAGCAGTACTTC. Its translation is CSARRPEGAEQYF.

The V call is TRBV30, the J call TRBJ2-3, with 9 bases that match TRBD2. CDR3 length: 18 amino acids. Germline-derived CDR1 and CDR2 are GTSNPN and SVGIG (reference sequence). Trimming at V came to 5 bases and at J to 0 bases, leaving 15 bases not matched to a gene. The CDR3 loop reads CAWELAGSFIPSTDTQYF. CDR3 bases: TGTGCCTGGGAACTAGCGGGTAGCTTTATTCCTAGCACAGATACGCAGTATTTT.

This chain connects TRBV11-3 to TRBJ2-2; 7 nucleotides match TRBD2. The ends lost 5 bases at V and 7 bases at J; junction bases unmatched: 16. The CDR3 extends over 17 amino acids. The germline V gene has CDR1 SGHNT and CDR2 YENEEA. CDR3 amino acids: CASSRASGGSSVGELFF. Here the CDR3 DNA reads TGTGCCAGCAGCAGAGCCTCTGGCGGGAGTTCCGTCGGGGAGCTGTTTTTT. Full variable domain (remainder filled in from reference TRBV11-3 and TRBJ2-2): EAGVVQSPRYKIIEKKQPVAFWCNPISGHNTLYWYLQNLGQGPELLIRYENEEAVDDSQLPKDRFSAERLKGVDSTLKIQPAELGDSAVYLCASSRASGGSSVGELFFGEGSRLTVL.

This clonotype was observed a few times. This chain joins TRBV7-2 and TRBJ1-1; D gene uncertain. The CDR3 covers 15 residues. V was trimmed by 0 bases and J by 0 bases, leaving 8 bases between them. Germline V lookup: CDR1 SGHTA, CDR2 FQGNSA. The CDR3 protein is CASSLASVMNTEAFF. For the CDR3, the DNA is TGTGCCAGCAGCTTAGCATCGGTGATGAACACTGAAGCTTTCTTT.

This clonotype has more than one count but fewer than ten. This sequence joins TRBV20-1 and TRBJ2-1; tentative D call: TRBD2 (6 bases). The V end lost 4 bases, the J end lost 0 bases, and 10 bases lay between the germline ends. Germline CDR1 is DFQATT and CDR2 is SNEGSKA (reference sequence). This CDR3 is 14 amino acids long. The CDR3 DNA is TGCAGTGCTATAGCGGAAAGCTCCTACAATGAGCAGTTCTTC. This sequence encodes CSAIAESSYNEQFF.

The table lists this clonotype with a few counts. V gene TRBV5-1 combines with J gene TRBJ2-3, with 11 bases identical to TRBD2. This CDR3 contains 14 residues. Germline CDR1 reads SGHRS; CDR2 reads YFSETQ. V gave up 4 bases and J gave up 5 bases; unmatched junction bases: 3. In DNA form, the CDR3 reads TGCGCCAGCAGCGCCCTAGCGGGGGGAGATACGCAGTATTTT. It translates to CASSALAGGDTQYF.

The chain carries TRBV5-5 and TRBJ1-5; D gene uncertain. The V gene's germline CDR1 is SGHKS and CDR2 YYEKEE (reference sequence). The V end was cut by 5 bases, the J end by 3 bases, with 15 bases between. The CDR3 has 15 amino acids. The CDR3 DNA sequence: TGTGCCAGCAGTTACGGACCTGATTCCAATCAGCCCCAGCATTTT. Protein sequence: CASSYGPDSNQPQHF. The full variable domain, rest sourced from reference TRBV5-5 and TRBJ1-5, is DAGVTQSPTHLIKTRGQQVTLRCSPISGHKSVSWYQQVLGQGPQFIFQYYEKEERGRGNFPDRFSARQFPNYSSELNVNALLLGDSALYLCASSYGPDSNQPQHFGDGTRLSIL.

The CDR3 here is CSVLGIYTGELFF. CDR3 DNA sequence: TGCAGCGTCCTCGGGATTTACACCGGGGAGCTGTTTTTT. The rearrangement joins TRBV29-1 to TRBJ2-2; possibly TRBD2 for D (5 bases). V shed 6 bases and J shed 3 bases, with 11 bases lying between them. The V gene's germline CDR1 is SQVTM and CDR2 ANQGSEA. The CDR3 is made up of 13 amino acids.

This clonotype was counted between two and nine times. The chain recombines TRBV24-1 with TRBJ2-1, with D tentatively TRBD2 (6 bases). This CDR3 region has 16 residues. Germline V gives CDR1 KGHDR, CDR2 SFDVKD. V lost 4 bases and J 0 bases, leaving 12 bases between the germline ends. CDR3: CATSDQDYRSYNEQFF. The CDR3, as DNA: TGTGCCACCAGTGACCAGGACTACCGCTCCTACAATGAGCAGTTCTTC.

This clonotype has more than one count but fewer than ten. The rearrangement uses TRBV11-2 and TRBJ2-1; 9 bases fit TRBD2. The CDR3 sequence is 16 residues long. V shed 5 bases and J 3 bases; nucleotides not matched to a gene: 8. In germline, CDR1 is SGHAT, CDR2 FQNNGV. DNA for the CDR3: TGTGCCAGCAGCCCGCGACTAGCGGCTAACTACAATGAGCAGTTCTTC. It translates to CASSPRLAANYNEQFF.